The 5 T cell receptor beta chains given below trace back to one sample, sequenced in a study of tissue T cells after allogeneic stem cell transplantation. The method was immunoSEQ multiplex PCR; TCRdb's version includes in-frame clones alone and lacks a portion of them. Of some 48,000 clones listed, 73% are singletons. The sequenced sample consisted of sorted cells pooled from one or two spleens. The receptors stem from a pool of C57BL/6 mice in good health.

As concerns this clone: Gene names are the mouse ones. From the germline J gene comes the end of the CDR3, since the read stops 1 residue before it. The V gene is TRBV13-1, the J gene TRBJ1-1, with 9 bases aligning to TRBD1. The CDR3 extends over 14 amino acids. Germline V lookup: CDR1 NSHNY, CDR2 SYGAGN. V was clipped by 2 bases and J by 4 bases; unmatched bases: 3. Incomplete CDR3 DNA: TGTGCCAGCAGTGAACGGGACAGGGTCACAGAAGTCTTC. This gives the protein CASSERDRVTEVF. The full CDR3 protein is CASSERDRVTEVFF.

Only a few counts were recorded for this clone. Genes and germline are mouse. Coverage ceases 1 residue before the CDR3 finishes, and the germline J gene fills in the end. The rearrangement links TRBV2 to TRBJ2-7, with TRBD1 identical over 7 bases. The V segment lost 0 bases and the J segment 0 bases; nucleotides outside the gene matches: 2. Germline values: CDR1 LGHNA, CDR2 YSYQKL. The CDR3 totals 15 residues. The CDR3 region is CASSQDRDSSYEQYF. The sequenced CDR3 bases are TGTGCCAGCAGCCAAGACCGGGACAGCTCCTATGAACAGTAC.

Concerning this clone itself: The gene names here belong to mouse. The sequence runs out 1 residue before the end of the CDR3; the remainder is reconstructed from the germline J gene. This sequence joins TRBV21 and TRBJ2-3; 9 nucleotides line up with TRBD2. TRBV21 is known as an ORF, though its function is uncertain. With 2 bases clipped from V and 1 base from J, the junction kept 7 bases outside the gene matches. This CDR3 contains 17 residues. The CDR3 reads CASSQRLGDEGAETLYF. CDR3 DNA, as far as it was read: TGTGCTAGCAGTCAACGACTGGGGGACGAAGGTGCAGAAACGCTGTAT.

To note about this clone: These gene names are mouse names. The missing CDR3 end, 1 residue past where the read stops, is filled in from the germline J gene. V and J are TRBV13-2 and TRBJ2-7; 8 bases align to TRBD1. The CDR3 covers 14 residues. Germline assignment: CDR1 NNHNN and CDR2 SYGAGS (reference sequence). V lost 0 bases and J lost 3; bases outside the gene matches: 2. This chain's CDR3 is CASGDGDRGYEQYF. The DNA read from the CDR3 is TGTGCCAGCGGTGATGGAGACAGGGGCTATGAACAGTAC.

Worth noting for this clone: Gene names are the mouse ones. The read gets to within 1 residue of the CDR3 end, and the germline J gene fills in the rest. This chain links TRBV4 with TRBJ1-2; D is undetermined. The ends were cut back, 4 bases at V and 3 bases at J, with 9 bases in the middle. Germline V gives CDR1 LGHDT, CDR2 YNNKQL (reference sequence). This CDR3 is built from 13 residues. The CDR3 protein is CASSFWRDSDYTF. The sequenced CDR3 bases are TGTGCCAGCAGCTTTTGGAGGGACTCCGACTACACC.